Listed here is a single TCR beta chain. These data originate in a study of blood T cell repertoires in COVID-19. The CDR3 is 14 amino acids. Looked up from germline, CDR1 is MDHEN and CDR2 is SYDVKM. Trimming pared 6 bases from V and 2 bases from J, leaving 12 bases between. TCRdb keeps only in-frame clones here, not all; method: immunoSEQ multiplex PCR. The table records fewer than 650,000 clones, approximately 88% of them present only once. The V call is TRBV28, the J call TRBJ2-3; TRBD1 is a possible D gene (6 bases). Material: peripheral blood. This clonotype was sampled from a woman aged 45 to 65 with COVID-19, enrolled during active disease. The CDR3 DNA reads as TGTGCCAGCAGCCCCCGGGACAACACAGATACGCAGTATTTT. As protein: CASSPRDNTDTQYF. The variable domain in full, with the rest retrieved from reference TRBV28 and TRBJ2-3, is DVKVTQSSRYLVKRTGEKVFLECVQDMDHENMFWYRQDPGLGLRLIYFSYDVKMKEKGDIPEGYSVSREKKERFSLILESASTNQTSMYLCASSPRDNTDTQYFGPGTRLTVL.